The 32 T cell receptor beta chains below come from one sample, sequenced in a study of shared clonotypes between healthy human individuals. Using immunoSEQ multiplex PCR, the repertoire was profiled, and TCRdb retains in-frame clones only, with some absent. The repertoire holds approximately 840,000 clones, with approximately 97% as singletons. Naive CD8 cells comprised CD45RO-negative, CCR7-positively selected cells, excluding terminally differentiated effector memory CD45RA+ cells. Sequenced: naive CD8+ T cells sorted from blood. These receptors originate from a man under 40 in good health.

The chain combines TRBV29-1 with TRBJ2-1; 7 bases match TRBD1. The CDR3 length is 13 residues. Losses at the gene ends were 1 base for V and 4 bases for J; bases not matched to a gene: 1. Germline lookup yields CDR1 SQVTM and CDR2 ANQGSEA. The CDR3 DNA reads TGCAGCGTTGAAGGGACAGGTTACAATGAGCAGTTCTTC. It codes for CSVEGTGYNEQFF.

Remarks on this clone: Other DNA variants within this sample encode the same CDR3. J is TRBJ2-7 and V is TRBV29-1; TRBD1 matches 8 bases. Germline loops: CDR1 SQVTM, CDR2 ANQGSEA. The junction had 4 bases not matched to a gene; V was cut back by 6 bases and J by 0 bases. There are 13 residues in the CDR3. The CDR3 coding sequence is TGCAGCGTGGGGACAGGTGACTCCTACGAGCAGTACTTC. This gives the protein CSVGTGDSYEQYF.

The chain combines TRBV7-9 with TRBJ2-3, with 13 bases lining up with TRBD2. Germline CDR1 and CDR2: SEHNR and FQNEAQ (reference sequence). V lost 5 bases, J lost 0 bases, and 5 bases stayed unmatched. The CDR3 length is 17 residues. The CDR3 region is CASSLGTSGMSTDTQYF. The CDR3 nucleotides are TGTGCCAGCAGCCTAGGGACTAGCGGGATGAGCACAGATACGCAGTATTTT.

The genes are TRBV14 and TRBJ2-7; TRBD2 might be the D (6 bases). The CDR3 spans 15 residues. Trimming pared 1 base from V and 2 bases from J, leaving 12 bases between. Germline V lookup: CDR1 SGHDN, CDR2 FVKESK. DNA for the CDR3: TGTGCCAGCAGCCAAGGTCTGGCGGGACCCTACGAGCAGTACTTC. Its translation is CASSQGLAGPYEQYF. Using reference TRBV14 and TRBJ2-7 for the parts outside the CDR3, the full variable domain is EAGVTQFPSHSVIEKGQTVTLRCDPISGHDNLYWYRRVMGKEIKFLLHFVKESKQDESGMPNNRFLAERTGGTYSTLKVQPAELEDSGVYFCASSQGLAGPYEQYFGPGTRLTVT.

This chain links TRBV9 with TRBJ1-4; 8 nucleotides align to TRBD1. In germline, CDR1 is SGDLS, CDR2 YYNGEE. V lost 3 bases, J lost 6 bases, and 7 bases stayed unmatched. CDR3 length: 15 residues. The CDR3 DNA reads TGTGCCAGCAGCGGAAGGGACAGGCCACATGAAAAACTGTTTTTT. Protein sequence: CASSGRDRPHEKLFF.

This chain joins TRBV5-6 and TRBJ1-5; D gene ambiguous. The germline V gene has CDR1 SGHDT and CDR2 YYEEEE. Trimming removed 2 bases at V and 6 bases at J, with 9 bases between. This CDR3 has 13 amino acids. The DNA of the CDR3 is TGTGCCAGCAGCTTTGGTTTATCTCAGCCCCAGCATTTT. Its protein product is CASSFGLSQPQHF.

The chain couples TRBV10-3 to TRBJ1-1; TRBD1 might be the D (6 bases). The CDR3 has 11 amino acids. The germline CDR1 and CDR2 sequences are ENHRY and SYGVKD. V was shortened by 10 bases and J by 4 bases, with 10 bases between the two germline ends. The CDR3 region has the DNA TGTGCCACCGAACAGGGCACTGAAGCTTTCTTT. This gives the protein CATEQGTEAFF.

This chain links TRBV4-1 with TRBJ1-1; 7 bases agree with TRBD1. Germline V gene lookup returns CDR1 MGHRA and CDR2 YSYEKL. The V and J ends lost 2 bases and 11 bases, in that order; junction bases with no gene match: 11. The CDR3 runs to 14 residues. The CDR3 nucleotides are TGCGCCAGCAGCCAAAGGACAGGCCGGATCGGTGCTTTCTTT. Amino acids: CASSQRTGRIGAFF.

This clone was counted a few times. The chain couples TRBV6-6 to TRBJ2-7; D gene uncertain. Germline CDR1 reads MNHNY; CDR2 reads SVGAGI (reference sequence). This CDR3 region has 11 residues. Trimming left V 9 bases short and J 4 bases short, with 10 bases between. Here the CDR3 DNA reads TGTGCCAGTTGTAGGGAATACGAGCAGTACTTC. This translates into CASCREYEQYF.

The chain employs TRBV7-9 and TRBJ2-7; no clear D. Germline V CDR1 and CDR2: SEHNR, FQNEAQ (reference sequence). This CDR3 region has 13 residues. The ends were cut back, 5 bases at V and 3 bases at J, with 11 bases in the middle. Here the CDR3 reads CASSAQSGYEQYF. DNA of the CDR3: TGTGCCAGCAGCGCTCAGTCCGGCTACGAGCAGTACTTC.

The genes are TRBV19 and TRBJ2-7; 9 bases are a match to TRBD1. The V gene's germline CDR1 is LNHDA and CDR2 SQIVND (reference sequence). J was trimmed by 2 bases and V by 5 bases; bases with no gene match: 4. The CDR3 is 14 residues long. Here the CDR3 DNA reads TGTGCCAGTAGTGTGGGACAGGGAACCTACGAGCAGTACTTC. This translates into CASSVGQGTYEQYF.

The chain has TRBV15 and TRBJ2-7; D may match TRBD1 or TRBD2 (6 bases each). V was pared by 1 base and J by 5 bases, with 15 bases between. CDR1 is LNHNV, CDR2 YYDKDF, per germline (reference sequence). The CDR3 has 15 amino acids. This chain's CDR3 is CATSRGDITGDEQYF. CDR3 nucleotide sequence: TGTGCCACCAGCAGAGGGGACATTACGGGAGACGAGCAGTACTTC.

The V and J genes are TRBV10-2 and TRBJ1-5; D unclear. The CDR3 totals 14 residues. The germline gives CDR1 WSHSY, CDR2 SAAADI. V lost 8 bases and J lost 1, with 12 bases in between. The CDR3 bases are TGCGCCAGCTCAGATGGTGGGAGCAATCAGCCCCAGCATTTT. Translation: CASSDGGSNQPQHF.

The CDR3, as DNA: TGTGCCAGCAGCGTAGGGGAACAGGGGGGTGAGACCCAGTACTTC. This encodes CASSVGEQGGETQYF. The chain couples TRBV9 to TRBJ2-5, with 8 bases matching TRBD1. With 0 bases clipped from V and 5 bases from J, the junction kept 6 bases outside the gene matches. There are 15 residues in the CDR3. Per germline, CDR1 SGDLS and CDR2 YYNGEE.

This rearrangement joins TRBV7-9 to TRBJ2-7; 11 bases line up with TRBD2. The trim removed 2 bases at V and 4 bases at J, leaving 4 bases unmatched. In germline, CDR1 is SEHNR, CDR2 FQNEAQ (reference sequence). CDR3 size: 15 residues. The DNA of the CDR3 is TGTGCCAGCAGCTTAAGGACTAGCGGGCAATACGAGCAGTACTTC. This translates into CASSLRTSGQYEQYF.

The rearrangement links TRBV18 to TRBJ2-5; 7 bases fit TRBD1. Germline CDR1 is KGHSH and CDR2 is LQKENI. The CDR3 consists of 14 residues. J lost 6 bases, V lost 8 bases, and 12 bases had no gene match. The CDR3 region has the DNA TGTGCCAGCCTCCTCCGGGACAGTGAGAAGACCCAGTACTTC. Its protein is CASLLRDSEKTQYF. Together with reference TRBV18 and TRBJ2-5, the CDR3 gives the full variable domain: NAGVMQNPRHLVRRRGQEARLRCSPMKGHSHVYWYRQLPEEGLKFMVYLQKENIIDESGMPKERFSAEFPKEGPSILRIQQVVRGDSAAYFCASLLRDSEKTQYFGPGTRLLVL.

About this clone itself: This CDR3 is also generated by other DNA sequences in the sample. The chain recombines TRBV27 with TRBJ1-1, with TRBD1 identical over 7 bases. This CDR3 is built from 15 residues. V trimming: 4 bases; J trimming: 2 bases; junction bases outside the gene matches: 7. CDR1 is MNHEY, CDR2 SMNVEV, per germline (reference sequence). CDR3 loop: CASSSRQGVNTEAFF. The CDR3 DNA reads as TGTGCCAGCAGTTCTCGACAGGGTGTTAACACTGAAGCTTTCTTT.

The CDR3 region is CASRGLDGRARVGTQYF. CDR3 coding DNA: TGTGCCAGCAGGGGTCTCGACGGGAGGGCCAGGGTTGGTACGCAGTATTTT. The chain employs TRBV28 and TRBJ2-3; TRBD2 matches at 8 bases. Germline CDR1 MDHEN, CDR2 SYDVKM. The trim removed 6 bases at V and 8 bases at J, leaving 19 bases unmatched. The CDR3 length is 17 residues. The entire variable domain, with the rest obtained from reference TRBV28 and TRBJ2-3, is as follows: DVKVTQSSRYLVKRTGEKVFLECVQDMDHENMFWYRQDPGLGLRLIYFSYDVKMKEKGDIPEGYSVSREKKERFSLILESASTNQTSMYLCASRGLDGRARVGTQYFGPGTRLTVL.

This chain connects TRBV2 to TRBJ2-1; 14 nucleotides agree with TRBD2. With V trimmed by 6 bases and J by 5 bases, 9 bases remained unmatched. The CDR3 extends over 17 amino acids. Germline V gene lookup returns CDR1 SNHLY and CDR2 FYNNEI. CDR3 nucleotides: TGTGCCAGCAGCGGGGGACTAGCGGGAGTAGCCCACAATGAGCAGTTCTTC. It specifies CASSGGLAGVAHNEQFF.

On this clone: One end of the junction varies from germline; a read error may be responsible. The gene calls are TRBV28 and TRBJ2-7; 7 bases map to TRBD1. Germline V gene sequence: CDR1 MDHEN, CDR2 SYDVKM. This CDR3 region has 14 residues. This CDR3 reads CANSQTGFPYEQYF. The CDR3, as DNA: TGTGCCAACAGTCAGACAGGGTTCCCCTACGAGCAGTACTTC.

This rearrangement joins TRBV18 to TRBJ1-4; 7 positions match TRBD1. CDR3 length: 16 amino acids. Germline CDR1 KGHSH, CDR2 LQKENI. J was trimmed by 8 bases and V by 3 bases; bases with no gene match: 12. The DNA for the CDR3 is TGTGCCAGCTCACCTCCCACAGGGGAATATGTCGAAAAACTGTTTTTT. Its translation is CASSPPTGEYVEKLFF.

Only a few counts were recorded for this clone. CDR3 sequence reads: CASSSQGPYNEQFF. CDR3 in DNA: TGTGCCAGCAGTTCGCAGGGTCCCTACAATGAGCAGTTCTTC. V and J are TRBV27 and TRBJ2-1; possible D gene TRBD1, 5 bases. The CDR3 loop spans 14 amino acids. CDR1 is MNHEY, CDR2 SMNVEV, per germline (reference sequence). Trimming stripped 4 bases from V and 2 bases from J, with 9 bases between.

This chain joins TRBV27 and TRBJ2-7; no clear D. The CDR3 covers 14 residues. With 3 bases removed from V and 2 bases from J, the gap between germline ends came to 11 bases. Germline V lookup: CDR1 MNHEY, CDR2 SMNVEV (reference sequence). DNA of the CDR3: TGTGCCAGCAGTTTCATAGGTACCACCTACGAGCAGTACTTC. Amino acid sequence: CASSFIGTTYEQYF.

This sequence joins TRBV28 and TRBJ2-3; no firm D call. From germline, CDR1 is MDHEN and CDR2 SYDVKM. CDR3 length equals 14 residues. The V end was cut by 5 bases, the J end by 6 bases, with 15 bases between. CDR3 region: CASSPGSRLDTQYF. In DNA, the CDR3 is TGTGCCAGCAGTCCCGGATCAAGGCTGGATACGCAGTATTTT. Variable domain in full (rest from reference TRBV28 and TRBJ2-3): DVKVTQSSRYLVKRTGEKVFLECVQDMDHENMFWYRQDPGLGLRLIYFSYDVKMKEKGDIPEGYSVSREKKERFSLILESASTNQTSMYLCASSPGSRLDTQYFGPGTRLTVL.

The chain recombines TRBV29-1 with TRBJ2-3, with a tentative D call TRBD2 (6 bases). V was cut by 0 bases and J by 6 bases, with 16 bases left in between. Germline lookup yields CDR1 SQVTM and CDR2 ANQGSEA. The CDR3 is made up of 15 amino acids. The CDR3 spells CSVEERGGRTDTQYF. The CDR3 DNA is TGCAGCGTTGAAGAACGTGGGGGGAGGACGGATACGCAGTATTTT.

This chain joins TRBV4-3 and TRBJ2-3; D might be TRBD1 or TRBD2, each matching 5 bases. Trimming removed 0 bases at V and 1 base at J, with 11 bases between. Looked up from germline, CDR1 is LGHNA and CDR2 is YSLEER. The CDR3 sequence is 16 residues long. DNA for the CDR3: TGCGCCAGCAGCCAAGATTACGTGGGACGCACAGATACGCAGTATTTT. Translating gives CASSQDYVGRTDTQYF.

J is TRBJ1-1 and V is TRBV25-1, with D perhaps TRBD1 (5 bases). Trimming pared 2 bases from V and 0 bases from J, leaving 7 bases between. CDR1 and CDR2 (germline): MGHDK, SYGVNS. The CDR3 consists of 14 residues. The CDR3 bases are TGTGCCAGCAGTGAAGGACATGTGAACACTGAAGCTTTCTTT. Its protein product is CASSEGHVNTEAFF.

In its sample, this clone was seen once. The V call is TRBV2, the J call TRBJ2-1; 10 nucleotides line up with TRBD2. CDR1 is SNHLY, CDR2 FYNNEI, per germline. V was clipped by 5 bases and J by 7 bases; unmatched bases: 2. CDR3 size: 13 residues. The DNA of the CDR3 is TGTGCCAGCAGTATGACTAGCGGGAATGAGCAGTTCTTC. Its translation is CASSMTSGNEQFF.

The chain recombines TRBV10-3 with TRBJ2-7; 10 bases are a match to TRBD2. There are 14 residues in the CDR3. After removal of 5 bases from V and 2 bases from J, the junction contained 3 bases not matched to a gene. From germline, CDR1 is ENHRY and CDR2 SYGVKD. The CDR3 sequence is CAISSGTSAYEQYF. The CDR3 DNA reads TGTGCCATCAGTTCCGGGACTAGCGCCTACGAGCAGTACTTC.

The chain carries TRBV9 and TRBJ2-1, with 12 bases lining up with TRBD2. The ends lost 4 bases at V and 0 bases at J; junction bases unmatched: 11. The CDR3 is 19 amino acids. Germline V gene sequence: CDR1 SGDLS, CDR2 YYNGEE. The CDR3, as DNA: TGTGCCAGCAGCTCGACTAGCGGGAGCGTCAAGAGCTCCTACAATGAGCAGTTCTTC. It translates to CASSSTSGSVKSSYNEQFF.

The chain couples TRBV10-3 to TRBJ2-7; 11 bases match TRBD1. The CDR3 has 15 residues. V dropped 6 bases and J dropped 1; count of bases not matched to a gene: 5. Germline V gene sequence: CDR1 ENHRY, CDR2 SYGVKD. CDR3 loop: CAIRAWDRGSYEQYF. The CDR3 DNA follows: TGTGCCATCAGGGCTTGGGACAGGGGGTCCTACGAGCAGTACTTC.

This clone was observed once. The chain is built from TRBV7-9 and TRBJ2-2; 8 nucleotides agree with TRBD1. The germline V gene has CDR1 SEHNR and CDR2 FQNEAQ (reference sequence). The CDR3 consists of 15 residues. V dropped 10 bases and J dropped 4; count of bases not matched to a gene: 11. The CDR3 DNA reads as TGTGCCAACGCCCGCGACAGGGGTGGCACCGGGGAGCTGTTTTTT. The encoded protein is CANARDRGGTGELFF.